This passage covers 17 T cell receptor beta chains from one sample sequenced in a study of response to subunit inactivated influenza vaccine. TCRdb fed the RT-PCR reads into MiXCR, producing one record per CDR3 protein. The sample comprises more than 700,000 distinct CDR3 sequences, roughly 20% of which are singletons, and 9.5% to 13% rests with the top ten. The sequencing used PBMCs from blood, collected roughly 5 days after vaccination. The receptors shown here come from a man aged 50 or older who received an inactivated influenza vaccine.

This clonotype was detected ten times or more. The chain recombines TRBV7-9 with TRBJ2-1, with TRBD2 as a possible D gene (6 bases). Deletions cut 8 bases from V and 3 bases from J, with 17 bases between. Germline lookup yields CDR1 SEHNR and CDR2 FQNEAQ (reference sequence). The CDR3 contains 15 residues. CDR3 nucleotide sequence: TGTGCCAGCTCGGGCCCGCGGGACCACTACAATGAGCAGTTCTTC. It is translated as CASSGPRDHYNEQFF.

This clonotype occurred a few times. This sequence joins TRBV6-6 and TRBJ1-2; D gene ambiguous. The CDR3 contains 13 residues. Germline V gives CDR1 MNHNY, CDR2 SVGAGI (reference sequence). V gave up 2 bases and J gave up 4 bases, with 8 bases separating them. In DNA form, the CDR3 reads TGTGCCAGCAGTTACCCAGACTCCTATGGCTACACCTTC. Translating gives CASSYPDSYGYTF.

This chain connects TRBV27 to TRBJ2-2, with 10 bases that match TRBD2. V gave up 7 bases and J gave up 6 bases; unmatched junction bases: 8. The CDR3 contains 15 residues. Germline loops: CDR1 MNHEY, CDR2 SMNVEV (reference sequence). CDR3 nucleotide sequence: TGTGCCAGCAAGGGACCAGCGGGAGGGCCCGGGGAGCTGTTTTTT. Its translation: CASKGPAGGPGELFF.

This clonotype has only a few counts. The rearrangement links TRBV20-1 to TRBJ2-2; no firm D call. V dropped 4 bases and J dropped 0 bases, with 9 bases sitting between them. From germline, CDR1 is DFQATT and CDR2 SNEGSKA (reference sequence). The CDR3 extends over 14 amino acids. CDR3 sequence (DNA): TGCAGTGCTATAAGCACTACGAACACCGGGGAGCTGTTTTTT. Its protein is CSAISTTNTGELFF.

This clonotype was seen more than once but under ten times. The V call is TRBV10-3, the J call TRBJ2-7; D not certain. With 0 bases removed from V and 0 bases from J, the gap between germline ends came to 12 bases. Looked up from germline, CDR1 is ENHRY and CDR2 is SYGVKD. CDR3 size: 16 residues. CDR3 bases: TGTGCCATCAGTGAGTCGACTCTCTACCCCTCCTACGAGCAGTACTTC. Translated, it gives CAISESTLYPSYEQYF.

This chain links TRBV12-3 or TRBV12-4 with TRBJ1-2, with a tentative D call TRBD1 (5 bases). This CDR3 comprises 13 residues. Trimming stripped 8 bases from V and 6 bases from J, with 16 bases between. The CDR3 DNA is TGTGCCAGCCTTACCTACAGGTCCAATGGCTACACCTTC. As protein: CASLTYRSNGYTF.

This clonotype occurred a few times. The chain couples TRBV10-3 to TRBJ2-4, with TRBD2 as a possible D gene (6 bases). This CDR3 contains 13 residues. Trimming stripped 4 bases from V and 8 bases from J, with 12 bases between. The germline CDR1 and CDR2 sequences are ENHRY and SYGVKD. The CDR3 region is CAISGTKEDIQYF. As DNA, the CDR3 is TGTGCCATCAGTGGGACTAAGGAGGACATTCAGTACTTC.

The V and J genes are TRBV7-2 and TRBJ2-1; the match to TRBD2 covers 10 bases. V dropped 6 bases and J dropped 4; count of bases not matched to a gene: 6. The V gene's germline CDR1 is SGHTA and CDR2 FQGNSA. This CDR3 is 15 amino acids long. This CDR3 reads CASRPTSGAYNEQFF. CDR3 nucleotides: TGTGCCAGCAGGCCTACTAGCGGGGCTTACAATGAGCAGTTCTTC. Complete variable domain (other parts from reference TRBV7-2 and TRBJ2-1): GAGVSQSPSNKVTEKGKDVELRCDPISGHTALYWYRQSLGQGLEFLIYFQGNSAPDKSGLPSDRFSAERTGGSVSTLTIQRTQQEDSAVYLCASRPTSGAYNEQFFGPGTRLTVL.

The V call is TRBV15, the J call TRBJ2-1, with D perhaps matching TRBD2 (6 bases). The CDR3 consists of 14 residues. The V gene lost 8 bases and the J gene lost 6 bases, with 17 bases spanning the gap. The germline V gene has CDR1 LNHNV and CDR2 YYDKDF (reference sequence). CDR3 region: CATGAGGNPNEQFF. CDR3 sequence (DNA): TGTGCCACCGGGGCGGGCGGGAATCCCAATGAGCAGTTCTTC. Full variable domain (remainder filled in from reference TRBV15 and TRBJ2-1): DAMVIQNPRYQVTQFGKPVTLSCSQTLNHNVMYWYQQKSSQAPKLLFHYYDKDFNNEADTPDNFQSRRPNTSFCFLDIRSPGLGDTAMYLCATGAGGNPNEQFFGPGTRLTVL.

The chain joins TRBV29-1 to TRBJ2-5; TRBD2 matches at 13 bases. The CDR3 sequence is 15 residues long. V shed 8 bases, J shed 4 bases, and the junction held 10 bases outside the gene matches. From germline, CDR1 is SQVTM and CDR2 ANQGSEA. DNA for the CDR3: TGCAGCTCCCGGACTAGCGGGGGCTTTGGAGAGACCCAGTACTTC. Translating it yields CSSRTSGGFGETQYF.

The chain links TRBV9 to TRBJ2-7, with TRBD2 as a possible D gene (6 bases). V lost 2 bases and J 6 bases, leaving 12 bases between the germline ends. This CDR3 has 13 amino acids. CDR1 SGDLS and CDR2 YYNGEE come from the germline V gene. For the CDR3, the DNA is TGTGCCAGCAGCGTCGCCACTAGCACCGAGCAGTACTTC. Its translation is CASSVATSTEQYF. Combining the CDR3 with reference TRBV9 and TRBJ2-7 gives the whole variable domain DSGVTQTPKHLITATGQRVTLRCSPRSGDLSVYWYQQSLDQGLQFLIQYYNGEERAKGNILERFSAQQFPDLHSELNLSSLELGDSALYFCASSVATSTEQYFGPGTRLTVT.

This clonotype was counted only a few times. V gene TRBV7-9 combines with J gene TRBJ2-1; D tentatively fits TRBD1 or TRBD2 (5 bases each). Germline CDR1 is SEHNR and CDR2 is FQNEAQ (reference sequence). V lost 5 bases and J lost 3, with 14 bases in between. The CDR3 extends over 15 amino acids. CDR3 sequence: CASSTAGTNYNEQFF. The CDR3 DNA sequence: TGTGCCAGCAGCACCGCCGGGACCAACTACAATGAGCAGTTCTTC.

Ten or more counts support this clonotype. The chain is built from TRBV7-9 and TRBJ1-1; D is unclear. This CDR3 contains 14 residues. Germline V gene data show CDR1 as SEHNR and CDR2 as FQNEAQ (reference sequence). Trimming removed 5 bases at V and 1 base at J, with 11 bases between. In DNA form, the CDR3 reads TGTGCCAGCAGCCCCATGGACGGGAACACTGAAGCTTTCTTT. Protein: CASSPMDGNTEAFF.

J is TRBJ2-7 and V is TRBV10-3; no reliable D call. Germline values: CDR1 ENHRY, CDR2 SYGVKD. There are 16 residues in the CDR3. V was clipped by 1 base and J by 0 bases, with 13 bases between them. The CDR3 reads CAISEFPRRDSYEQYF. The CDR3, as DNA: TGTGCCATCAGTGAGTTTCCCCGACGTGACTCCTACGAGCAGTACTTC.

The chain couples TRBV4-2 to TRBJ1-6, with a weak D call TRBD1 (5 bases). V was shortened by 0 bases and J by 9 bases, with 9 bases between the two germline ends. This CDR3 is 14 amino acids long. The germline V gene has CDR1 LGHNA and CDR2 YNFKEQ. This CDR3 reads CASSQDAQGSPLHF. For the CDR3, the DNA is TGTGCCAGCAGCCAAGACGCGCAGGGTTCACCCCTCCACTTT.

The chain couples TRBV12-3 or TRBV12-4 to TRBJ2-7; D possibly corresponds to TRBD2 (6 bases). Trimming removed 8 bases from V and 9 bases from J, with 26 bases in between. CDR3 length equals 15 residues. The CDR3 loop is CASGARGYSASVQYF. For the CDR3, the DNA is TGTGCCAGCGGCGCCCGGGGGTACAGTGCAAGTGTGCAGTACTTC.

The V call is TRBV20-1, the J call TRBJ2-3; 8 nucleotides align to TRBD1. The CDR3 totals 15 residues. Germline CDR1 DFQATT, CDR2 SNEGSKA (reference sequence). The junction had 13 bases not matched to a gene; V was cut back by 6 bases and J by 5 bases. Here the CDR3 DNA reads TGCAGTGCCCCGGCCAGGACAGGGACCCAAGATACGCAGTATTTT. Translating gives CSAPARTGTQDTQYF.